Listed below are T cell receptor beta chains from one sample, sequenced in a study of a mutant IDH1 vaccine in newly diagnosed glioma. No antigen has been assigned to these receptors. Method: immunoSEQ multiplex PCR; TCRdb's copy keeps in-frame clones and lacks some. The table lists roughly 74,000 clones, roughly 85% of them singletons. Sequenced material: PBMCs, taken from a glioma patient whose treatment included an IDH1 peptide vaccine. The origin of the receptors is a young man with glioma. Some clones in this sample may be carry-over from other donors' samples. The CDR3 runs from the conserved cysteine through the conserved F or W. D genes are given only for firm matches. Clone sizes are given selectively: once, few, many, or a class where the clone is expanded.

CDR3 length: 12; J gene: TRBJ1-2; clone size: few; V gene: TRBV5-1; D gene: -; CDR3 DNA: TGCGCCAGCAGCTTGGAGGGGACGGGCTACACCTTC; CDR3 protein: CASSLEGTGYTF
CDR3 length: 15; J gene: TRBJ2-3; clone size: -; V gene: TRBV12-2; D gene: -; CDR3 DNA: TGTGCAAGTCCCCCTCGGCGGGAAGGCACAGATACGCAGTATTTT; CDR3 protein: CASPPRREGTDTQYF
CDR3 length: 15; J gene: TRBJ1-1; clone size: -; V gene: TRBV11-2; D gene: -; CDR3 DNA: TGTGCCAGCAGCTTAGACCTCGGGAGCCCCACTGAAGCTTTCTTT; CDR3 protein: CASSLDLGSPTEAFF
CDR3 length: 14; J gene: TRBJ2-1; clone size: -; V gene: TRBV6-4; D gene: -; CDR3 DNA: TGTGCCAGCAGTGACTCAGAGGGGTCCGCTGAGCAGTTCTTC; CDR3 protein: CASSDSEGSAEQFF
CDR3 length: 15; J gene: TRBJ2-3; clone size: once; V gene: TRBV7-9; D gene: -; CDR3 DNA: TGTGCCAGCAGCACGCGGGACAGCGGCACAGATACGCAGTATTTT; CDR3 protein: CASSTRDSGTDTQYF
CDR3 length: 14; J gene: TRBJ1-1; clone size: -; V gene: TRBV18; D gene: -; CDR3 DNA: TGTGCCAGCTCACCACAGGGCTCGAACACTGAAGCTTTCTTT; CDR3 protein: CASSPQGSNTEAFF
CDR3 length: 17; J gene: TRBJ2-6; clone size: once; V gene: TRBV7-2; D gene: -; CDR3 DNA: TGTGCCAGCAGCTTTTGGGCCTTACGCTCCGGGGCCAACGTCCTGACTTTC; CDR3 protein: CASSFWALRSGANVLTF
CDR3 length: 12; J gene: TRBJ2-5; clone size: -; V gene: TRBV5-1; D gene: -; CDR3 DNA: TGCGCCTGCCGGGACATGGGGGAGACCCAGTACTTC; CDR3 protein: CACRDMGETQYF
CDR3 length: 15; J gene: TRBJ1-2; clone size: -; V gene: TRBV30; D gene: -; CDR3 DNA: TGTGCCTGGAGTGTACCAGGGAGAGGCGCCTATGGCTACACCTTC; CDR3 protein: CAWSVPGRGAYGYTF
CDR3 length: 13; J gene: TRBJ1-1; clone size: -; V gene: TRBV5-1; D gene: TRBD1; CDR3 DNA: TGCGCCAGCAGCAGGGGACAGGACACTGAAACTTTCTTT; CDR3 protein: CASSRGQDTETFF
CDR3 length: 12; J gene: TRBJ1-5; clone size: -; V gene: TRBV29-1; D gene: -; CDR3 DNA: TGCAGCGTTGGGAAGAGCAATCAGCCCCAGCATTTT; CDR3 protein: CSVGKSNQPQHF
CDR3 length: 18; J gene: TRBJ1-1; clone size: -; V gene: TRBV2; D gene: -; CDR3 DNA: TGTGCCAGCAGTGAAGCGCCCAGGGTGCGCGATTGGAGCACTGAAGCTTTCTTT; CDR3 protein: CASSEAPRVRDWSTEAFF
CDR3 length: 14; J gene: TRBJ1-1; clone size: -; V gene: TRBV7-6; D gene: -; CDR3 DNA: TGTGCCAGCAGCCCCGTAGGGGAGAGGACTGAAGCTTTCTTT; CDR3 protein: CASSPVGERTEAFF
CDR3 length: 14; J gene: TRBJ1-1; clone size: -; V gene: TRBV28; D gene: TRBD1; CDR3 DNA: TGTGCCAGCAGACTCAGGGGGCGATGGTCTGAAGCTTTCTTT; CDR3 protein: CASRLRGRWSEAFF
CDR3 length: 14; J gene: TRBJ2-3; clone size: -; V gene: TRBV30; D gene: -; CDR3 DNA: TGTGCCTGGAGTGTACAGGCCGGGACAGATACGCAGTATTTT; CDR3 protein: CAWSVQAGTDTQYF
CDR3 length: 15; J gene: TRBJ1-1; clone size: -; V gene: TRBV5-1; D gene: -; CDR3 DNA: TGCGCCAGCAGCTTGGAGGTCAATTTAAACACTGAAGCTTTCTTT; CDR3 protein: CASSLEVNLNTEAFF
CDR3 length: 14; J gene: TRBJ2-1; clone size: few; V gene: TRBV28; D gene: -; CDR3 DNA: TGTGCCAGCAGGGAGGGAGGTCGATACAATGAGCAGTTCTTC; CDR3 protein: CASREGGRYNEQFF
CDR3 length: 12; J gene: TRBJ1-2; clone size: -; V gene: TRBV30; D gene: TRBD1; CDR3 DNA: TGTGCCTGGAGGGGACAGTACTATGGCTACACCTTC; CDR3 protein: CAWRGQYYGYTF
CDR3 length: 15; J gene: TRBJ1-2; clone size: -; V gene: TRBV25-1; D gene: -; CDR3 DNA: TGTGCCAGCAGTGAAACCGATCAGGAGACTTATGGCTACACCTTC; CDR3 protein: CASSETDQETYGYTF
CDR3 length: 16; J gene: TRBJ2-5; clone size: few; V gene: TRBV7-9; D gene: TRBD2; CDR3 DNA: TGTGCCAGCAGCACCCGACTAGCGGGAGGCGAAGAGACCCAGTACTTC; CDR3 protein: CASSTRLAGGEETQYF
CDR3 length: 20; J gene: TRBJ2-5; clone size: -; V gene: TRBV4-3; D gene: -; CDR3 DNA: TGCGCCAGCAGCCAAGATCCCCCGAAGGCGCAGGCATACTTCGTAGAGACCCAGTACTTC; CDR3 protein: CASSQDPPKAQAYFVETQYF
CDR3 length: 14; J gene: TRBJ2-3; clone size: -; V gene: TRBV2; D gene: TRBD2; CDR3 DNA: TGTGCCAGCCCAGGCGGGAGGGCCGGAGATACGCAGTATTTT; CDR3 protein: CASPGGRAGDTQYF
CDR3 length: 12; J gene: TRBJ2-7; clone size: -; V gene: TRBV30; D gene: -; CDR3 DNA: TGTGCCTGGAGTGTCGGCTCCTACGAGCAGTACTTC; CDR3 protein: CAWSVGSYEQYF
CDR3 length: 14; J gene: TRBJ1-2; clone size: -; V gene: TRBV7-9; D gene: -; CDR3 DNA: TGTGCCAGCAGCTCATCACCCCGGACGGGGGGCTACACCTTC; CDR3 protein: CASSSSPRTGGYTF
CDR3 length: 13; J gene: TRBJ1-1; clone size: -; V gene: TRBV6-1; D gene: -; CDR3 DNA: TGTGCCAGCAGCCGGACAGCGAACACTGAAGCTTTCTTT; CDR3 protein: CASSRTANTEAFF
CDR3 length: 13; J gene: TRBJ2-5; clone size: -; V gene: TRBV27; D gene: -; CDR3 DNA: TGTGCCAGTAACGACGGGGGCTGGGAGACCCAGTACTTC; CDR3 protein: CASNDGGWETQYF
CDR3 length: 14; J gene: TRBJ2-7; clone size: -; V gene: TRBV6-1; D gene: -; CDR3 DNA: TGTGCCAGCAGTGAGCAGGCGGACTCCTACGAGCAGTACTTC; CDR3 protein: CASSEQADSYEQYF
CDR3 length: 12; J gene: TRBJ1-1; clone size: -; V gene: TRBV7-3; D gene: -; CDR3 DNA: TGTGCCAGCAGCTTAAGGTGGCGGGGGTCTTTCTTT; CDR3 protein: CASSLRWRGSFF
CDR3 length: 15; J gene: TRBJ2-7; clone size: -; V gene: TRBV7-9; D gene: -; CDR3 DNA: TGTGCCAGCAGCTTAGTAATCGGGGTGAACAACGAGCAGTACTTC; CDR3 protein: CASSLVIGVNNEQYF
CDR3 length: 14; J gene: TRBJ2-2; clone size: -; V gene: TRBV5-1; D gene: TRBD1; CDR3 DNA: TGCGCCAGCAGCAAGACAGGGTACACCGGGGAGCTGTTTTTT; CDR3 protein: CASSKTGYTGELFF
CDR3 length: 14; J gene: TRBJ2-3; clone size: -; V gene: TRBV2; D gene: TRBD1; CDR3 DNA: TGTGCCAGCAGCCTAGACAGGGGAGGAGATACGCAGTATTTT; CDR3 protein: CASSLDRGGDTQYF
CDR3 length: 15; J gene: TRBJ2-2; clone size: few; V gene: TRBV19; D gene: -; CDR3 DNA: TGTGCCAGTAGTATACCCGGGGCGAACACCGGGGAGCTGTTTTTT; CDR3 protein: CASSIPGANTGELFF
CDR3 length: 13; J gene: TRBJ2-1; clone size: once; V gene: TRBV4-2; D gene: -; CDR3 DNA: TGTGCCAGCAGCCAAGGGACTTACAATGAGCAGTTCTTC; CDR3 protein: CASSQGTYNEQFF
CDR3 length: 14; J gene: TRBJ1-1; clone size: -; V gene: TRBV11-2; D gene: -; CDR3 DNA: TGTGCCAGCAGCCGGGGACCCCCGAACACTGAAGCTTTCTTT; CDR3 protein: CASSRGPPNTEAFF
CDR3 length: 17; J gene: TRBJ1-2; clone size: -; V gene: TRBV5-1; D gene: -; CDR3 DNA: TGCGCCAGCAGCTTGCCGGGGTCTAGGGCAGTACCCTATGGCTACACCTTC; CDR3 protein: CASSLPGSRAVPYGYTF
CDR3 length: 16; J gene: TRBJ2-2; clone size: -; V gene: TRBV7-9; D gene: TRBD1; CDR3 DNA: TGTGCCAGCAGCTCAGCCGGGACAGGGAACACCGGGGAGCTGTTTTTT; CDR3 protein: CASSSAGTGNTGELFF
CDR3 length: 13; J gene: TRBJ1-2; clone size: -; V gene: TRBV7-9; D gene: -; CDR3 DNA: TGTGCCAGCAGCTTAGCTGGGGGCGCGGGCTACACCTTC; CDR3 protein: CASSLAGGAGYTF
CDR3 length: 12; J gene: TRBJ2-5; clone size: -; V gene: TRBV7-9; D gene: -; CDR3 DNA: TGTGCCAGCAGCTTAGAGAGGTGGACCCAGTACTTC; CDR3 protein: CASSLERWTQYF
CDR3 length: 15; J gene: TRBJ1-1; clone size: few; V gene: TRBV4-3; D gene: -; CDR3 DNA: TGCGCCAGCAGCCAAGATAGCAGGGGAGACACTGAAGCTTTCTTT; CDR3 protein: CASSQDSRGDTEAFF
CDR3 length: 14; J gene: TRBJ2-7; clone size: -; V gene: TRBV2; D gene: -; CDR3 DNA: TGTGCCAGCAGTGAAGTTGGCCAGAACTACGAGCAGTACTTC; CDR3 protein: CASSEVGQNYEQYF
CDR3 length: 12; J gene: TRBJ2-7; clone size: -; V gene: TRBV10-3; D gene: -; CDR3 DNA: TGTGCCACCTCTCCGGGAGCGTACGAGCAGTACTTC; CDR3 protein: CATSPGAYEQYF
CDR3 length: 10; J gene: TRBJ1-3; clone size: -; V gene: TRBV29-1; D gene: -; CDR3 DNA: TGCAGCGCCGGGGGGGACACCATATATTTT; CDR3 protein: CSAGGDTIYF
CDR3 length: 13; J gene: TRBJ1-1; clone size: -; V gene: TRBV7-3; D gene: -; CDR3 DNA: TGTGCCAGCAGCCTTGGGGTCGGAACTGAAGCTTTCTTT; CDR3 protein: CASSLGVGTEAFF
CDR3 length: 13; J gene: TRBJ1-3; clone size: few; V gene: TRBV7-9; D gene: -; CDR3 DNA: TGTGCCAGCAGCTCCGACCAGGAGAACACCATATATTTT; CDR3 protein: CASSSDQENTIYF
CDR3 length: 11; J gene: TRBJ1-1; clone size: -; V gene: TRBV20-1; D gene: -; CDR3 DNA: TGCAGTGCTCGAGAAAACACTGAAGCTTTCTTT; CDR3 protein: CSARENTEAFF
CDR3 length: 15; J gene: TRBJ1-1; clone size: once; V gene: TRBV27; D gene: TRBD1; CDR3 DNA: TGTGCCAGCAGTTTAGTAGGGACAGGGATCACTGAAGCTTTCTTT; CDR3 protein: CASSLVGTGITEAFF
CDR3 length: 16; J gene: TRBJ1-1; clone size: -; V gene: TRBV9; D gene: -; CDR3 DNA: TGTGCCAGCAGCGTAGATATCGGGTTTATGAACACTGAAGCTTTCTTT; CDR3 protein: CASSVDIGFMNTEAFF
CDR3 length: 15; J gene: TRBJ1-5; clone size: -; V gene: TRBV28; D gene: -; CDR3 DNA: TGTGCCAGCAGTTTAGTGAGCCGGTACAATCAGCCCCAGCATTTT; CDR3 protein: CASSLVSRYNQPQHF
CDR3 length: 18; J gene: TRBJ2-2; clone size: -; V gene: TRBV7-2; D gene: TRBD1; CDR3 DNA: TGTGCCAGCAGCCCGAGCCGGGACAGGGTCACGAACACCGGGGAGCTGTTTTTT; CDR3 protein: CASSPSRDRVTNTGELFF
CDR3 length: 16; J gene: TRBJ2-3; clone size: -; V gene: TRBV13; D gene: TRBD2; CDR3 DNA: TGTGCCAGCAGTAATCTAGCGGGGGGGCCTGGAGATACGCAGTATTTT; CDR3 protein: CASSNLAGGPGDTQYF
CDR3 length: 14; J gene: TRBJ2-3; clone size: few; V gene: TRBV4-1; D gene: TRBD1; CDR3 DNA: TGCGCCAGCAGCCATACAGGGGCGGGAGATACGCAGTATTTT; CDR3 protein: CASSHTGAGDTQYF
CDR3 length: 14; J gene: TRBJ2-2; clone size: -; V gene: TRBV2; D gene: TRBD1; CDR3 DNA: TGTGCCAGCAGCCCGCAGGGGGCGACCGGGGAGCTGTTTTTT; CDR3 protein: CASSPQGATGELFF